This T cell receptor (beta chain) comes out of a study of T-cell reconstitution after alpha-beta-depleted transplantation in children. This CDR3 is 15 amino acids long. V dropped 1 base and J dropped 7; count of bases not matched to a gene: 4. Germline V gene lookup returns CDR1 MGHRA and CDR2 YSYEKL. Preparing the TCRbeta library involved the use of unique molecular identifiers. TCRdb re-derived calls from the PCR reads in MiXCR, one entry per CDR3 protein. In the table there are hundreds of thousands of distinct CDR3 sequences, roughly 25% of which are singletons. About this clonotype: Just one base apart from a much larger clone, this may be a read error. No conserved phenylalanine or tryptophan ends this CDR3, so it is likely a read error.

Sequenced material: PBMCs, mostly from graft donor cells, taken 360 days after TCRalphabeta/CD19-depleted stem cell transplant. This TCR was recovered from a female patient aged 2 to 10 who had a stem cell transplant for congenital amegakaryocytic thrombocytopenia, so the T cells may come from the graft donor. The chain couples TRBV4-1 to TRBJ1-6; 7 bases align to TRBD1. The CDR3 DNA follows: TGCGCCAGCAGCCAAGTAGGGGGCGGGAATTCACCCCTCCACTCT. This gives the protein CASSQVGGGNSPLHS.